Listed here is a single TCR beta chain. Its cognate antigen is unknown. These data belong to a study of CD4 T cells in relation to SARS-CoV-2 and coronaviruses. Across the study: After nine to eleven days of antigen culture, PBMC TCR beta CDR3s were sequenced. No peptide or an HIV-1 Nef peptide pool served as negative control.

The data were produced by immunoSEQ multiplex PCR, yet TCRdb's version contains in-frame clones alone and is incomplete. Of around 11,000 clones listed, 75% to 85% were seen once; the top ten hold approximately 24%. The unexposed donors gave CD4+ T cells in about 2010-2019, prior to COVID-19. Isolation of CD4+ T cells took place after less than 11 days in culture. Cells permitting, SARS-CoV-2 S/N and four cold-coronavirus spikes were tested on unexposed-donor CD4+ T cells. The study, taken as a whole, reports: Pre-pandemic and post-infection samples never came from the same donor.

The CDR3 length is 13 residues. V dropped 2 bases and J dropped 2 bases, with 7 bases sitting between them. Germline V gene sequence: CDR1 LGHDT, CDR2 YNNKEL (reference sequence). Material: CD4+ T cells from PBMCs, cultured in vitro. The TCR was taken from a human donor in good health. The chain employs TRBV3-1 (or the pseudogene TRBV3-2) and TRBJ2-7; D is perhaps TRBD1 or TRBD2 (5 bases each). The CDR3 is CASSQRDPYEQYF. The CDR3 DNA reads as TGTGCCAGCAGCCAAAGGGACCCCTACGAGCAGTACTTC.